This T cell receptor (beta chain) was captured in a study of naive and memory T cell subsets. Amplification of ligated cDNA took four PCR rounds with SP2 and nested alpha and beta constant primers. In TCRdb, the 5' RACE reads were re-called with MiXCR into one record per CDR3 protein. This table has about 60,000 distinct CDR3 sequences, more than 6.5% appearing once. An oligonucleotide containing a UMI was ligated to the 3' end of TCR cDNA. Germline assignment: CDR1 SQVTM and CDR2 ANQGSEA. The V and J ends lost 5 bases and 3 bases respectively, with 13 bases between them. This CDR3 is built from 14 residues.

The clonotype was recovered from a female donor in good health. The chain recombines TRBV29-1 with TRBJ2-2; D ambiguous. The CDR3 sequence: CSVLTSRYTGELFF. The CDR3 coding sequence is TGCAGCGTTCTGACGAGCCGATACACCGGGGAGCTGTTTTTT.